These 27 T cell receptor beta chains share one sample of origin, sequenced in a study of T cells in Graves' hyperthyroidism and ophthalmopathy. Amplification of TCR beta CDR3 regions used RNA as the template. Initially, a first-round RT-PCR of the TCR CDR3 employed the HTBI primer set. TCRdb re-called the multiplex PCR reads with MiXCR, one entry per CDR3 protein. The sample lists some 370,000 distinct CDR3 sequences; more than 12% were seen once. The sample was blood. These receptors all come from a man aged 45-65 years with Graves' ophthalmopathy.

The rearrangement links TRBV19 to TRBJ2-3, with D perhaps TRBD2 (5 bases). V was trimmed by 5 bases and J by 7 bases, leaving 10 bases between them. Germline V gene sequence: CDR1 LNHDA, CDR2 SQIVND (reference sequence). The CDR3 loop spans 12 amino acids. The CDR3 DNA follows: TGTGCCAGTAGTCCTCCGGGATATACGCAGTATTTT. This translates into CASSPPGYTQYF.

This clonotype was seen more than once but under ten times. The chain joins TRBV20-1 to TRBJ2-2; a weak D match, TRBD2 (6 bases). V was cut by 5 bases and J by 0 bases, with 13 bases left in between. Germline CDR1 DFQATT, CDR2 SNEGSKA (reference sequence). This CDR3 is built from 15 residues. This CDR3 reads CSAWRGSANTGELFF. The CDR3 nucleotides are TGCAGTGCTTGGAGGGGTAGCGCGAACACCGGGGAGCTGTTTTTT.

This clonotype was seen repeatedly, ten times or more. The chain employs TRBV18 and TRBJ2-5; 9 nucleotides match TRBD1. Germline-derived CDR1 and CDR2 are KGHSH and LQKENI. The CDR3 has 15 amino acids. After removal of 5 bases from V and 2 bases from J, the junction contained 6 bases not matched to a gene. The CDR3 loop is CASSFRDREQETQYF. The CDR3 DNA follows: TGTGCCAGCTCATTTCGGGACAGGGAACAAGAGACCCAGTACTTC.

V gene TRBV20-1 combines with J gene TRBJ2-3; 15 positions agree with TRBD2. The CDR3 spans 17 residues. V gave up 6 bases and J gave up 9 bases; unmatched junction bases: 16. From germline, CDR1 is DFQATT and CDR2 SNEGSKA (reference sequence). The CDR3 spells CSARALGLAGGRKTQYF. CDR3 nucleotides: TGCAGTGCCCGCGCCCTGGGACTAGCGGGAGGCCGGAAAACGCAGTATTTT.

At least ten counts were recorded for this clonotype. This chain connects TRBV2 to TRBJ2-1; TRBD1 aligns across 8 bases. This CDR3 region has 14 residues. The V and J ends lost 7 bases and 3 bases, in that order; junction bases with no gene match: 5. Germline V gene sequence: CDR1 SNHLY, CDR2 FYNNEI. The CDR3 loop is CASKGTGDYNEQFF. The CDR3 DNA is TGTGCCAGCAAAGGGACAGGCGACTACAATGAGCAGTTCTTC.

The chain has TRBV12-3 or TRBV12-4 and TRBJ2-1; D remains unclear. The CDR3 runs to 15 residues. Trimming pared 6 bases from V and 5 bases from J, leaving 17 bases between. The DNA for the CDR3 is TGTGCCAGCAGCTCGTCTATGCGGCCCAACAATGAGCAGTTCTTC. It codes for CASSSSMRPNNEQFF.

This clonotype was detected many times. The V call is TRBV2, the J call TRBJ2-1, with TRBD2 matching 8 bases. CDR3 size: 13 residues. Germline trimming cut 4 bases from V and 7 bases from J; bases unmatched to any gene: 3. CDR1 and CDR2 (germline): SNHLY, FYNNEI. DNA for the CDR3: TGTGCCAGCAGTGGGAGCGGGAGAAATGAGCAGTTCTTC. This codes for CASSGSGRNEQFF.

With respect to this clonotype: This may be a read error, as it is one base from a much larger clone. The chain links TRBV20-1 to TRBJ1-1; 11 nucleotides line up with TRBD1. This CDR3 region has 14 residues. CDR1 DFQATT and CDR2 SNEGSKA come from the germline V gene (reference sequence). V shed 4 bases and J 4 bases; nucleotides not matched to a gene: 5. As DNA, the CDR3 is TGCAGTGCTATAGGGGACAGGGGGAGCACTGAAGCTTTCTTT. Protein sequence: CSAIGDRGSTEAFF.

Note on this clonotype: Since no conserved phenylalanine or tryptophan closes the CDR3, a read error is the likely cause. J is TRBJ2-5 and V is TRBV10-2; possible D gene TRBD1, 5 bases. V lost 3 bases and J 4 bases, leaving 15 bases between the germline ends. The CDR3 has 15 amino acids. The germline gives CDR1 WSHSY, CDR2 SAAADI. The CDR3 loop is CASSEGPQARETQYL. CDR3 DNA: TGCGCCAGCAGTGAAGGGCCACAGGCTCGAGAGACCCAGTACCTC.

This clonotype was recorded at least ten times. The V and J genes are TRBV18 and TRBJ2-7, with D possibly being TRBD1 (6 bases). Trimming removed 3 bases from V and 3 bases from J, with 18 bases in between. Germline CDR1 is KGHSH and CDR2 is LQKENI. The CDR3 is made up of 16 amino acids. Written as DNA, the CDR3 is TGTGCCAGCTCACCTATGGACAGCTCTATAGGCTACGAGCAGTACTTC. As protein: CASSPMDSSIGYEQYF.

This clonotype was observed at least ten times. The rearrangement joins TRBV6-1 to TRBJ1-2, with no clear D. This CDR3 contains 11 residues. V lost 3 bases to trimming and J lost 5 bases, with 4 bases between them. Germline V gene data show CDR1 as MNHNS and CDR2 as SASEGT. The CDR3 DNA follows: TGTGCCAGCAGTGACAAGTATGGCTACACCTTC. This gives the protein CASSDKYGYTF.

This clonotype was observed at least ten times. This chain uses TRBV12-3 or TRBV12-4 with TRBJ2-1; TRBD2 is a possible D gene (5 bases). The CDR3 sequence is 14 residues long. Deletions cut 3 bases from V and 6 bases from J, with 12 bases between. CDR3 protein: CASSFTLVGNEQFF. The CDR3 coding sequence is TGTGCCAGCAGTTTTACACTAGTTGGCAATGAGCAGTTCTTC.

This clonotype turned up a few times. J is TRBJ1-4 and V is TRBV28; D unclear. The germline V gene has CDR1 MDHEN and CDR2 SYDVKM. This CDR3 is 14 amino acids long. The ends were cut back, 6 bases at V and 8 bases at J, with 16 bases in the middle. For the CDR3, the DNA is TGTGCCAGCAGCAGAACATTAGGAATGGAAAAACTGTTTTTT. Translation: CASSRTLGMEKLFF.

The genes are TRBV24-1 and TRBJ2-3; D is unclear. Trimming cost V 4 bases and J 6 bases, with 13 bases left between them. The V gene's germline CDR1 is KGHDR and CDR2 SFDVKD. CDR3 length: 14 amino acids. CDR3 region: CATSEGAARDTQYF. The CDR3 region has the DNA TGTGCCACCAGTGAGGGTGCAGCACGCGATACGCAGTATTTT.

This clonotype has ten or more counts. The V call is TRBV28, the J call TRBJ2-3, with D perhaps matching TRBD2 (5 bases). The CDR3 length is 16 residues. The V gene's germline CDR1 is MDHEN and CDR2 SYDVKM. V lost 2 bases, J lost 0 bases, and 12 bases lay in between. The CDR3 loop reads CASSLRGGESTDTQYF. DNA of the CDR3: TGTGCCAGCAGTTTACGCGGAGGCGAAAGCACAGATACGCAGTATTTT.

CDR3 region: CASPMESSYNEQFF. The CDR3 DNA follows: TGTGCCAGCCCGATGGAGAGCTCCTACAATGAGCAGTTCTTC. The chain carries TRBV19 and TRBJ2-1; D unclear. The CDR3 runs 14 residues. The germline gives CDR1 LNHDA, CDR2 SQIVND (reference sequence). Trimming stripped 9 bases from V and 0 bases from J, with 12 bases between.

The table lists this clonotype with many counts. J is TRBJ2-3 and V is TRBV5-5; TRBD2 might be the D (5 bases). V was shortened by 0 bases and J by 4 bases, with 9 bases between the two germline ends. CDR3 length equals 14 residues. Germline-derived CDR1 and CDR2 are SGHKS and YYEKEE (reference sequence). Here the CDR3 DNA reads TGTGCCAGCAGCTTGGATGTGGGAGCAGATACGCAGTATTTT. Its protein is CASSLDVGADTQYF.

The V gene is TRBV10-3, the J gene TRBJ1-4, with D possibly being TRBD1 (5 bases). V lost 8 bases and J lost 4, with 11 bases in between. There are 13 residues in the CDR3. The germline V gene encodes CDR1 ENHRY and CDR2 SYGVKD. The chain's CDR3 is CAIGAGSNEKLFF. The CDR3 coding sequence is TGTGCCATCGGGGCAGGGAGTAATGAAAAACTGTTTTTT.

This clonotype has ten or more counts. V usage is TRBV11-2 and J usage is TRBJ2-1; the match to TRBD2 covers 13 bases. This CDR3 is built from 18 residues. Germline-derived CDR1 and CDR2 are SGHAT and FQNNGV. The junction had 10 bases not matched to a gene; V was cut back by 6 bases and J by 2 bases. The DNA for the CDR3 is TGTGCCAGCAGTAAAAAAGGGACTAGCGGGAAGGCCTACAATGAGCAGTTCTTC. It codes for CASSKKGTSGKAYNEQFF.

This clonotype was observed many times. This chain connects TRBV5-4 to TRBJ2-2, with TRBD2 matching 9 bases. V was pared by 4 bases and J by 7 bases, with 17 bases of the junction left unmatched. Germline V gene sequence: CDR1 SGHNT, CDR2 YYREEE (reference sequence). The CDR3 is 18 amino acids. The CDR3, as DNA: TGTGCCAGCAGCCCCCTGCCCCCCGGCGGGAGGGCGGACGGGGAGCTGTTTTTT. Protein sequence: CASSPLPPGGRADGELFF. The variable domain in full, completed from reference TRBV5-4 and TRBJ2-2, reads ETGVTQSPTHLIKTRGQQVTLRCSSQSGHNTVSWYQQALGQGPQFIFQYYREEENGRGNFPPRFSGLQFPNYSSELNVNALELDDSALYLCASSPLPPGGRADGELFFGEGSRLTVL.

This clonotype was found many times. The rearrangement uses TRBV19 and TRBJ1-5; D remains ambiguous. The CDR3 spans 14 residues. Trimming removed 7 bases at V and 7 bases at J, with 17 bases between. Per germline, CDR1 LNHDA and CDR2 SQIVND (reference sequence). The CDR3 DNA is TGTGCCAGTATTCCAACTGGGGAGGTACAGCCCCAGCATTTT. It encodes CASIPTGEVQPQHF.

This chain links TRBV4-1 with TRBJ2-7, with no clear D. This CDR3 contains 16 residues. V was pared by 3 bases and J by 7 bases, with 22 bases between. CDR1 and CDR2 (germline): MGHRA, YSYEKL. Here the CDR3 DNA reads TGCGCCAGCAGCCAGAGTCACGGGTCCTCCGAGGTGGAGCAGTACTTC. It specifies CASSQSHGSSEVEQYF.

Many counts were recorded for this clonotype. This chain links TRBV29-1 with TRBJ2-1, with D tentatively TRBD2 (5 bases). The CDR3 sequence is 13 residues long. V lost 7 bases, J lost 9 bases, and 19 bases lay in between. Germline-derived CDR1 and CDR2 are SQVTM and ANQGSEA. The CDR3, as DNA: TGCAGCGCCCAAGGGAGTTCTGTGGGTGAGCAGTTCTTC. Translated: CSAQGSSVGEQFF.

The chain links TRBV28 to TRBJ2-5; the D gene is possibly TRBD2 (6 bases). This CDR3 spans 16 amino acids. Germline CDR1 is MDHEN and CDR2 is SYDVKM. Trimming left V 0 bases short and J 0 bases short, with 11 bases between. The CDR3 DNA is TGTGCCAGCAGTTTATGGGGGGGAGGTTACCAAGAGACCCAGTACTTC. It yields the protein CASSLWGGGYQETQYF.

In this sample, this clonotype turned up many times. The chain employs TRBV3-1 and TRBJ2-1; 10 positions agree with TRBD2. V was pared by 1 base and J by 8 bases, with 8 bases of the junction left unmatched. In germline, CDR1 is LGHDT, CDR2 YNNKEL (reference sequence). The CDR3 runs to 16 residues. The CDR3 is CASSQGGASGSHEQFF. CDR3 nucleotides: TGTGCCAGCAGCCAAGGCGGCGCTAGCGGGAGCCATGAGCAGTTCTTC.

This clonotype was recorded many times. The gene calls are TRBV20-1 and TRBJ2-5, with D perhaps assigned TRBD1 or TRBD2 (6 bases each). The V gene lost 0 bases and the J gene lost 4 bases, with 15 bases spanning the gap. Germline V gene sequence: CDR1 DFQATT, CDR2 SNEGSKA (reference sequence). The CDR3 is made up of 15 amino acids. The CDR3 here is CSARDHRGGTETQYF. The CDR3 coding sequence is TGCAGTGCTAGAGACCACAGAGGGGGGACAGAGACCCAGTACTTC.

The V call is TRBV6-1, the J call TRBJ1-2, with 7 bases fitting TRBD1. From germline, CDR1 is MNHNS and CDR2 SASEGT. The CDR3 covers 15 residues. V dropped 7 bases and J dropped 6; count of bases not matched to a gene: 14. This chain's CDR3 is CASNDGTVGLNGYTF. The CDR3 DNA sequence: TGTGCCAGCAATGACGGGACAGTTGGCCTCAATGGCTACACCTTC.